Sequencing of this T cell receptor (beta chain) was carried out in a study of blood T cell repertoires in COVID-19 (dated by TCRdb to the early 2020s). Background on the whole study: Samples from collaborators originated in the United States, Italy and Spain and spanned both the acute and convalescent phases of COVID-19. Samples were obtained from the ongoing ImmuneRACE study (first 160 participants) and from some 1,200 subjects provided by 6 global collaborators. Where available, HLA class I and class II types were obtained from metadata supplied by the sample provider rather than from assay-based typing. The prospective study material was composed of cDNA or gDNA derived from T cells, B-cell-depleted T cells, or PBMCs. Subjects who had been exposed to COVID-19, were actively infected with it, or had recovered from it provided the deeply sampled blood TCRbeta repertoires that made up the dataset. A de-identified subject ID, COVID-19 status, age in years and sex were almost always included in the sample metadata. The repertoires were released in a freely available public database intended as a resource for research on the immune response to SARS-CoV-2.

Broad study findings and their caveats: How much clinical and demographic metadata was included differed by source and by participant, and the metadata was provided uncurated.

One collaborating source in Seattle enrolled patients while the patients were actively infected and followed the patients over time throughout the course of disease. Collaborating institutions collected whole blood in K2EDTA tubes following their own protocols. For TCRbeta analysis, collaborators shipped samples in one of three forms: frozen whole blood, isolated PBMCs, or DNA extracted from either of those sample types. TCRbeta CDR3 regions were amplified from genomic DNA using the immunoSEQ Assay, a bias-controlled multiplex PCR. As for how the authors treated the data: The number of nucleated cells in each sample was estimated by amplification of reference gene primers within the assay. To quantify the absolute abundance of each unique TCRbeta CDR3 rearrangement, sequence reads were collapsed and filtered. For each sample, productive Simpson clonality was calculated as the square root of Simpson's diversity index over productive rearrangements. TCRdb obtained this table from immuneACCESS and retained in-frame rearrangements with V and J assigned. These tables miss some clones; where compared with another copy, unresolved V genes account for less than half of the shortfall, and the remainder is unexplained. V and J calls and clone size are as listed in that table; D and trimming were resolved from the DNA. This sample lists roughly 250,000 clones; more than 65% were detected once. The ten largest account for around 16% of the sample.

With regard to this clone: This clone's antigen is unknown. No much larger clonotype is one base removed from it; base qualities were not supplied.

The CDR3 runs 15 amino acids, cysteine and phenylalanine included. Only the CDR3 portion is preserved as DNA: 45 bases, with reading frame beginning at the first base. According to the germline V gene (reference sequence), CDR1 reads SGHKS and CDR2 reads YYEKEE. V is cut back by 3 bases and J by 5 bases, with 10 bases in the junction unmatched. The origin of this receptor is a person aged 70 to 85 with COVID-19, enrolled during active disease. The sequence joins TRBV5-5 to TRBJ1-2, and 7 junction bases match TRBD1. The sample was peripheral blood. The CDR3 has the sequence CASSWGPDREYGYTF. The DNA is as follows: TGTGCCAGCAGCTGGGGCCCTGACAGGGAGTATGGCTACACCTTC.